This T cell receptor beta chain is drawn from a study of metastatic and nonmetastatic thyroid tumors. Study-wide context: Patients with malignant and benign thyroid disease provided blood and tumor or nodule tissue, whose repertoires were compared.

This clone was counted at least ten times. No treatment had been given to any patient before thyroid surgery. TCRdb reanalyzed the PCR reads via MiXCR. The sample includes roughly 30,000 clones, just under 30% of them seen just once. V shed 4 bases, J shed 2 bases, and the junction held 2 bases outside the gene matches. The CDR3 extends over 15 amino acids. In germline, CDR1 is SGHVS, CDR2 FQNEAQ. The clonotype was recovered from a female donor with papillary thyroid cancer or a benign thyroid nodule (not recorded which). Some clones in this sample may be carry-over from other donors' samples. The chain links TRBV7-8 to TRBJ2-7; 13 bases are shared with TRBD2. Specimen: blood. Here the CDR3 DNA reads TGTGCCAGCAGCTCGGGACTAGCGGGGCCCTACGAGCAGTACTTC. Its protein product is CASSSGLAGPYEQYF. Based on the CDR3 plus reference TRBV7-8 and TRBJ2-7, the full variable domain is GAGVSQSPRYKVAKRGQDVALRCDPISGHVSLFWYQQALGQGPEFLTYFQNEAQLDKSGLPSDRFFAERPEGSVSTLKIQRTQQEDSAVYLCASSSGLAGPYEQYFGPGTRLTVT.